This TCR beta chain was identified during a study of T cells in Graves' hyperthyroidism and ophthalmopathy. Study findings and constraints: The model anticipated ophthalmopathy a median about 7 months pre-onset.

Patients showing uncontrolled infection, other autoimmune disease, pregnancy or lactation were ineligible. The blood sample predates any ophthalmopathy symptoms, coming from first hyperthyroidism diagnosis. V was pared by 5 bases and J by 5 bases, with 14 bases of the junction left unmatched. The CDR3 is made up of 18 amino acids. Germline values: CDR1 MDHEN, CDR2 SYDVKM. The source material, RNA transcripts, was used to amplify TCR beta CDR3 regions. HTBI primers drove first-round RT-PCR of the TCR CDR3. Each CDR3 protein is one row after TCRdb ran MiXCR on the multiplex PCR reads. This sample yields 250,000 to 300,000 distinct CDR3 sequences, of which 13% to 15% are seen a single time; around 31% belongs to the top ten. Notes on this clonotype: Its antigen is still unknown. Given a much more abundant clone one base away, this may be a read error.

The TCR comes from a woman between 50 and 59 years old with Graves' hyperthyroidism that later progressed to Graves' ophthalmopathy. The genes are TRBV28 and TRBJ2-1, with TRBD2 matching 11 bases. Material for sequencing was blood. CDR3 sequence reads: CASSALAGGFFSHNEQFF. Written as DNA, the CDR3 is TGTGCCAGCAGTGCCCTAGCGGGAGGTTTCTTTTCCCACAATGAGCAGTTCTTC.